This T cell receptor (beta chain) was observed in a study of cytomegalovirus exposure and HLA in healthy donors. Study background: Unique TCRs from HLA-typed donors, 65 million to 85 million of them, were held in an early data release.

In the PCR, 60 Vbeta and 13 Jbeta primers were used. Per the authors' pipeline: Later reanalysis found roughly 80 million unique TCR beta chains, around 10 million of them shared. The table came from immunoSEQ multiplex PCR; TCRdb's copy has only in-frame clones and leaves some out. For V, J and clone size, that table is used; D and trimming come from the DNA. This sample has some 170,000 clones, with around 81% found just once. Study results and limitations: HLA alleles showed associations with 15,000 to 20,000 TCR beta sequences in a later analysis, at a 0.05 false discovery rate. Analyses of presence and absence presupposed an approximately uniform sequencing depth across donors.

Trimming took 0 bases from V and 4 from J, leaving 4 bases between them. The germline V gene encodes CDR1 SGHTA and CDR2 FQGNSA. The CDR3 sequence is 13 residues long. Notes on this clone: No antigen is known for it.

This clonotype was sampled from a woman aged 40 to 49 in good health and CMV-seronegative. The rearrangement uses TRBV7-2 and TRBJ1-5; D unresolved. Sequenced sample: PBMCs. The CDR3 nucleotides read TGTGCCAGCAGCTTAGCCGTTAATCAGCCCCAGCATTTT. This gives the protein CASSLAVNQPQHF.